This T cell receptor (beta chain) came from a study of T cells in Graves' hyperthyroidism and ophthalmopathy. Regions amplified from RNA transcripts were the TCR beta CDR3 regions. The HTBI set primed first-round TCR CDR3 RT-PCR. One entry per CDR3 protein, called by TCRdb with MiXCR from the multiplex PCR reads. The profile shows 650,000 to 800,000 distinct CDR3 sequences, about 45% of them singletons. CDR3 length: 13 residues. Germline V gene data show CDR1 as DFQATT and CDR2 as SNEGSKA (reference sequence). V trimming: 6 bases; J trimming: 7 bases; junction bases outside the gene matches: 7. The chain has TRBV20-1 and TRBJ1-5; 9 nucleotides line up with TRBD1. The source of this sequence is an adult man with Graves' disease, either hyperthyroidism or ophthalmopathy (not recorded which). Sequencing was done on a sample of peripheral blood or thyroid tissue (not recorded which). The CDR3 nucleotides are TGCAGTGCCGGGACAGGGACAAAACAGCCCCAGCATTTT. Its translation: CSAGTGTKQPQHF.